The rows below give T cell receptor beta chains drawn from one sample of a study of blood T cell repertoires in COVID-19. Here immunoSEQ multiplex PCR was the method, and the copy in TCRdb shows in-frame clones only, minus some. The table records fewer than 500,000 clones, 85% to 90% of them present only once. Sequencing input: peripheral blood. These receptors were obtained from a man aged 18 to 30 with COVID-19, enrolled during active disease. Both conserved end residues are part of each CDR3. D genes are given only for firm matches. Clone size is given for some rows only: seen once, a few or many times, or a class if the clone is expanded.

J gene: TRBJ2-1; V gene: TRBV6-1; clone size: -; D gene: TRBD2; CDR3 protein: CASSGLAGGTYNEQFF; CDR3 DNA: TGTGCCAGCAGTGGACTAGCGGGAGGGACCTACAATGAGCAGTTCTTC
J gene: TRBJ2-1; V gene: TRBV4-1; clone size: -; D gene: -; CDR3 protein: CASSQRVAFYYNEQFF; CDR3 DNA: TGCGCCAGCAGCCAACGAGTAGCGTTTTACTACAATGAGCAGTTCTTC
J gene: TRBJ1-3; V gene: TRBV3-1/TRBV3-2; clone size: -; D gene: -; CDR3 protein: CASSQDWQRNTIYF; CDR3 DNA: TGTGCCAGCAGCCAAGATTGGCAGAGAAACACCATATATTTT
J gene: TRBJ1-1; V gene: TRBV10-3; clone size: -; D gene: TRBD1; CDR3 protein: CAISGGGGAEAFF; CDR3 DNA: TGTGCCATCAGTGGAGGGGGCGGGGCTGAAGCTTTCTTT
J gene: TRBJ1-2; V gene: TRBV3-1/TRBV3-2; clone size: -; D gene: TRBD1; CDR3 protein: CASSRQGSDYGYTF; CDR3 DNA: TGTGCCAGCAGCCGACAGGGTTCGGACTATGGCTACACCTTC
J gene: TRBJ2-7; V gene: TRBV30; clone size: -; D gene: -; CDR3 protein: CAWSVQGSYEQYF; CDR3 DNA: TGTGCCTGGAGTGTACAGGGCTCCTACGAGCAGTACTTC
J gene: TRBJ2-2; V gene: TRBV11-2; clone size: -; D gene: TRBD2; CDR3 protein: CASSRTSGYTGELFF; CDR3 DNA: TGTGCCAGCAGCCGGACTAGCGGTTACACCGGGGAGCTGTTTTTT
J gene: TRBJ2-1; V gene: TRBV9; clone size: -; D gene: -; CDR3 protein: CASSVGGGASYNEQFF; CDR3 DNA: TGTGCCAGCAGCGTAGGTGGCGGGGCCTCTTACAATGAGCAGTTCTTC
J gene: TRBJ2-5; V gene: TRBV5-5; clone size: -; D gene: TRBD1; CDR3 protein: CASGWTGGSETQYF; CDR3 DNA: TGTGCCAGCGGCTGGACAGGGGGTTCGGAGACCCAGTACTTC
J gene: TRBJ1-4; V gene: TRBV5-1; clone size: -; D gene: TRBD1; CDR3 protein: CASSTTGGAEKLFF; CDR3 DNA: TGCGCCAGCAGCACCACAGGGGGCGCAGAAAAACTGTTTTTT
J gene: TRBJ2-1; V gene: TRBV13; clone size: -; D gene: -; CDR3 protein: CASSLVPSANEQFF; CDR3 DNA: TGTGCCAGCAGCTTAGTTCCTAGCGCCAATGAGCAGTTCTTC
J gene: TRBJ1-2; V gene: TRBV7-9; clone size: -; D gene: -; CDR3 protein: CASSLVPGNYGYTF; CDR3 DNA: TGTGCCAGCAGCTTAGTTCCGGGGAACTATGGCTACACCTTC
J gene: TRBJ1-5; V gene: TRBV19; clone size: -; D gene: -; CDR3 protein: CASSNQANQPQHF; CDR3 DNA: TGTGCCAGTAGTAATCAGGCCAATCAGCCCCAGCATTTT
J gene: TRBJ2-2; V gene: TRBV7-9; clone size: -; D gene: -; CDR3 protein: CASSVTGDTGELFF; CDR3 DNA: TGTGCCAGCAGCGTGACAGGAGACACCGGGGAGCTGTTTTTT
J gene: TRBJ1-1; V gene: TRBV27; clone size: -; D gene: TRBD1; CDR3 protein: CASSFGTGGTEAFF; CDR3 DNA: TGTGCCAGCAGTTTCGGGACAGGGGGCACTGAAGCTTTCTTT
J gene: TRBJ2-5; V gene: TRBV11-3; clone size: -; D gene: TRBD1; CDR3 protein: CASSPRGAGGRGETQYF; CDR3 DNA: TGTGCCAGCAGTCCCCGCGGGGCAGGGGGCAGAGGGGAGACCCAGTACTTC
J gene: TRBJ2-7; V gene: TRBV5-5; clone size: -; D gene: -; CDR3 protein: CASSGGDRFFEQYF; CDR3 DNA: TGTGCCAGCAGCGGGGGGGACAGGTTCTTCGAGCAGTACTTC
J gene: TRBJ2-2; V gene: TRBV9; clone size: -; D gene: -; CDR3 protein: CASSVSGYTGELFF; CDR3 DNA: TGTGCCAGCAGCGTGAGCGGATACACCGGGGAGCTGTTTTTT
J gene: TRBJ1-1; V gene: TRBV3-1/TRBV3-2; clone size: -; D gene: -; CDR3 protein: CASSQGGRGGVNTEAFF; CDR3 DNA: TGTGCCAGCAGCCAAGGCGGTCGTGGGGGGGTGAACACTGAAGCTTTCTTT
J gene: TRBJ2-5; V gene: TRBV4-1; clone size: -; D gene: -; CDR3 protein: CASSQAPSVGRETQYF; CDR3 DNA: TGCGCCAGCAGCCAAGCTCCTAGCGTGGGACGGGAGACCCAGTACTTC
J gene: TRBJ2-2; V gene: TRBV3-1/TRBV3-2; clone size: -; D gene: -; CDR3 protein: CASSSFGQPVGKWTGELFF; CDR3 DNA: TGTGCCAGCAGCTCTTTCGGACAGCCCGTAGGGAAATGGACCGGGGAGCTGTTTTTT
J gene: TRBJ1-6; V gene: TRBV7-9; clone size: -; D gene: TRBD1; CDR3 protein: CASSLATGGNSPLHF; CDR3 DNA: TGTGCCAGCAGCTTAGCGACAGGGGGAAATTCACCCCTCCACTTT
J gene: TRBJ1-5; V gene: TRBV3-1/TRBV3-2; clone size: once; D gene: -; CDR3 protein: CASSQGVDNQPQHF; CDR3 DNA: TGTGCCAGCAGCCAAGGAGTAGATAATCAGCCCCAGCATTTT
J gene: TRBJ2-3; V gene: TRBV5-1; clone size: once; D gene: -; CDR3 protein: CASSLRERGDTQYF; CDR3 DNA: TGCGCCAGCAGCCTACGGGAGAGGGGCGATACGCAGTATTTT